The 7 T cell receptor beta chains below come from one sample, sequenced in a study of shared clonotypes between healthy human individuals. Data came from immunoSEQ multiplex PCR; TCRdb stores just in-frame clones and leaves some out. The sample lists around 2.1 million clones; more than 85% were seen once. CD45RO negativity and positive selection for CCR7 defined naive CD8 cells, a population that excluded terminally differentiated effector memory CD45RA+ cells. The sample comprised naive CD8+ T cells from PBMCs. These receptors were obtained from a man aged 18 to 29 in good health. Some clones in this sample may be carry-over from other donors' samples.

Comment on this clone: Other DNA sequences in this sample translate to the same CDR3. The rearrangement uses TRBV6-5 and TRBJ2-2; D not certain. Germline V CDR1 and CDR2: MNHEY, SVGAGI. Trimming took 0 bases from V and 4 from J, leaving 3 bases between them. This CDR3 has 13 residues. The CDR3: CASSYSTTGELFF. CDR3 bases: TGTGCCAGCAGTTACTCTACCACCGGGGAGCTGTTTTTT.

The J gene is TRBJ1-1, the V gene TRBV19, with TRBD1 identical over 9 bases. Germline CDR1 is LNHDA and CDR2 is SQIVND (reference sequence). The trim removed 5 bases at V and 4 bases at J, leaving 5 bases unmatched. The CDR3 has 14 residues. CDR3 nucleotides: TGTGCCAGTAGTTGGACAGGGGCGGGCACTGAAGCTTTCTTT. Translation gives CASSWTGAGTEAFF.

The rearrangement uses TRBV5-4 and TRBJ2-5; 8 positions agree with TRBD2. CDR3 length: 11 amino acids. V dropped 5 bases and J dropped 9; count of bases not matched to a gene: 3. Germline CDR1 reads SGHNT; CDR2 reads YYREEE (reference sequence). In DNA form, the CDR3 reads TGTGCCAGCAGATCGGGGGGGTCCCAGTACTTC. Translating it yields CASRSGGSQYF.

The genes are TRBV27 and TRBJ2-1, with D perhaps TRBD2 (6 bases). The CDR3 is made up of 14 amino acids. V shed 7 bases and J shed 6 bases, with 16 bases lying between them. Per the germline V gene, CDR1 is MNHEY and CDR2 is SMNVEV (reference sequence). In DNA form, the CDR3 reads TGTGCCAGCACGGGGCGGGACGTCCTCAATGAGCAGTTCTTC. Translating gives CASTGRDVLNEQFF.

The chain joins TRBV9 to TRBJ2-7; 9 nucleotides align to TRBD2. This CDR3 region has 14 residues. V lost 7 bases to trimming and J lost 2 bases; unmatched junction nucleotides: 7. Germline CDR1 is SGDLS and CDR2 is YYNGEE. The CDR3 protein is CASGPGLATYEQYF. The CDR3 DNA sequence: TGTGCCAGCGGACCGGGACTAGCCACCTACGAGCAGTACTTC.

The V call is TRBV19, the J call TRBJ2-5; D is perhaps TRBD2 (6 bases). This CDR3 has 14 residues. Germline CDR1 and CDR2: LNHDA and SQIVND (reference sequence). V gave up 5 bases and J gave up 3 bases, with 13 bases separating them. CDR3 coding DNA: TGTGCCAGTAGTCCTTACTCGGGAGAAGAGACCCAGTACTTC. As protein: CASSPYSGEETQYF.

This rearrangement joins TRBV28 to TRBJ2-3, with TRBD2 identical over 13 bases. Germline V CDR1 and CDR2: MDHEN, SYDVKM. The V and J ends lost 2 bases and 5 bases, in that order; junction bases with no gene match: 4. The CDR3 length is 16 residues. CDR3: CASSLLRTSGRDTQYF. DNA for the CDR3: TGTGCCAGCAGTTTACTTCGGACTAGCGGGAGAGATACGCAGTATTTT.